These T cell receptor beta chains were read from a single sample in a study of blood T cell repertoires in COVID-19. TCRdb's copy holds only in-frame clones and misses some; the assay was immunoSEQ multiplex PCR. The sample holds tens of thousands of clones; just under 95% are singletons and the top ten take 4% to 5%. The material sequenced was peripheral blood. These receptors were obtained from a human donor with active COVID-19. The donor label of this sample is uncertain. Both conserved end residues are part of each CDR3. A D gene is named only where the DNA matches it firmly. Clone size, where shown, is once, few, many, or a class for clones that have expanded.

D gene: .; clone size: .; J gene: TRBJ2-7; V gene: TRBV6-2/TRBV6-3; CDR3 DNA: TGTGCCAGCAGTTACCTAGGTCGACGCTCCTACGAGCAGTACTTC; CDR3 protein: CASSYLGRRSYEQYF
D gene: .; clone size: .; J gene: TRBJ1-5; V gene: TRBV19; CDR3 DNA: TGTGCCAGTAGTATCGGGGACTTTAATAATCCCCAGCATTTT; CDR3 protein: CASSIGDFNNPQHF
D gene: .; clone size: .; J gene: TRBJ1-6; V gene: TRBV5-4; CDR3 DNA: TGTGCCAGCAGCTTGTTTTCGGACAGATGGAAAGGAGGTTCACCCCTCCACTTT; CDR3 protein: CASSLFSDRWKGGSPLHF
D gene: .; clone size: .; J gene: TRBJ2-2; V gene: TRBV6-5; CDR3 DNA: TGTGCCAGCAGTCGACTAGCGAACACCGGGGAGCTGTTTTTT; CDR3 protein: CASSRLANTGELFF
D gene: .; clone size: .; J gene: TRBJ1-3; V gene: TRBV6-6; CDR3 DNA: TGTGCCAGCAGTTACTCGTCGCTGGGCACTGGAAACACCATATATTTT; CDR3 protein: CASSYSSLGTGNTIYF
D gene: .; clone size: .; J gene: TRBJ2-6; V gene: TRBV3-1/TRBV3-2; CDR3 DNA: TGTGCCAGCAGCAGAAATTGGGCGAAATCATCTGGGGCCAACGTCCTGACTTTC; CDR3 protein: CASSRNWAKSSGANVLTF
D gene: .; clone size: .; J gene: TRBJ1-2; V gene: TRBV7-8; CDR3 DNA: TGTGCCAGCACCATGGGGGGAAGGAACTATGGCTACACCTTC; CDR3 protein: CASTMGGRNYGYTF
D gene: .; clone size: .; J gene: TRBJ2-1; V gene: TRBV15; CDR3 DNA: TGTGCCACCAGCAGAGATACCGTAGCGCGTTCCTACAATGAGCAGTTCTTC; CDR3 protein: CATSRDTVARSYNEQFF
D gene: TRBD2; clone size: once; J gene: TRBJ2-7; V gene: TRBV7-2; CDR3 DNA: TGTGCCAGCAGCCTAGGGGCTAGCGGGTTCGAGCAGTACTTC; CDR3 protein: CASSLGASGFEQYF
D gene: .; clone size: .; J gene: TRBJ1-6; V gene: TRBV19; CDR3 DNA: TGTGCCAGTAGGATGGGAGAGGGGGTTGTCGACAATTCACCCCTCCACTTT; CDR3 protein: CASRMGEGVVDNSPLHF
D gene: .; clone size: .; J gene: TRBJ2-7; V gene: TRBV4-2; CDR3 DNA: TGTGCCAGCAGCCAAGGTCCCGAGGTGGGGCCCTACGAGCAGTACTTC; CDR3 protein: CASSQGPEVGPYEQYF
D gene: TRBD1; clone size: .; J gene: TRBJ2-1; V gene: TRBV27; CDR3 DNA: TGTGCCAGCAGCAGACAGGGGATCAATGAGCAGTTCTTC; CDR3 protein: CASSRQGINEQFF
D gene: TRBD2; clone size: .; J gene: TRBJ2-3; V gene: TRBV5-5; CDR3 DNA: TGTGCCAGCAGCTGGGGACTAGCGGGGGGGACAGATACGCAGTATTTT; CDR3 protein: CASSWGLAGGTDTQYF
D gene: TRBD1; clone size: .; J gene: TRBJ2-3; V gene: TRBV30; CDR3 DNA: TGTGCCTGGAGTATACAGGGGCTAGGCACAGATACGCAGTATTTT; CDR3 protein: CAWSIQGLGTDTQYF
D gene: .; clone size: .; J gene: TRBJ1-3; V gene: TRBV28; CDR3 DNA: TGTGCCAGCAGTCCCACGGGACATCCCTCTGGAAACACCATATATTTT; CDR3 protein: CASSPTGHPSGNTIYF
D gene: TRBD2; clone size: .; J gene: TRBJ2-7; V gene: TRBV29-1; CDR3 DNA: TGCAGCGTTGAGGGACTAACCTACGAGCAGTACTTC; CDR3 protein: CSVEGLTYEQYF
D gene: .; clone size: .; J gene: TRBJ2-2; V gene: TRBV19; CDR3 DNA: TGTGCCAGTAGTATGTTTTCAAACACCGGGGAGCTGTTTTTT; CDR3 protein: CASSMFSNTGELFF
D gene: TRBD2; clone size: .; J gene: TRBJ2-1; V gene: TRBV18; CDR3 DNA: TGTGCCAGCTCAACGACGGAGACTAGCGGGAGTAAAGGTGAGCAGTTCTTC; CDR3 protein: CASSTTETSGSKGEQFF
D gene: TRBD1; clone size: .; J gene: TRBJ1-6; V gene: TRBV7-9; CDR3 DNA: TGTGCCAGCAGCCCTCGACAGGGTCGCTCACCCCTCCACTTT; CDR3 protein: CASSPRQGRSPLHF
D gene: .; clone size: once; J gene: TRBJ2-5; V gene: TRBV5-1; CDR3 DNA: TGCGCCAGCAGCTTGGGTGGCTACCAAGAGACCCAGTACTTC; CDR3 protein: CASSLGGYQETQYF
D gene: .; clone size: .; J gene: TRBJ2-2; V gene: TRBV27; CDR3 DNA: TGTGCCAGCAGTTTCACACCACGCAACACCGGGGAGCTGTTTTTT; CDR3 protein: CASSFTPRNTGELFF
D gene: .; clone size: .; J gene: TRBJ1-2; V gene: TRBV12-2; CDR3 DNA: TGTGCAAGTCGCTTAGACATAGGCCCGGGGGGGGAACTTAACTATGGCTACACCTTC; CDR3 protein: CASRLDIGPGGELNYGYTF
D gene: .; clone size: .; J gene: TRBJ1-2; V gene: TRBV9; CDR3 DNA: TGTGCCAGCAGCGGACCCCTGCCGGGCTATGGCTACACCTTC; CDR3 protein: CASSGPLPGYGYTF
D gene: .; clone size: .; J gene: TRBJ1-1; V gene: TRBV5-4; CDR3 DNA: TGTGCCAGCAGCTTGGAAAGCAACACTGAAGCTTTCTTT; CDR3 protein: CASSLESNTEAFF
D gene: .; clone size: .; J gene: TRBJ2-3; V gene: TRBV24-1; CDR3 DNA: TGTGCCACCAGTGATTTGACTAGCCTCAAGGGCACAGATACGCAGTATTTT; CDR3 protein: CATSDLTSLKGTDTQYF
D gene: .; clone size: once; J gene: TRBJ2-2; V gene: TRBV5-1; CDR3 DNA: TGCGCCAGCAGCGTAAACCCGGGAGCGAACACCGGGGAGCTGTTTTTT; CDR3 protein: CASSVNPGANTGELFF
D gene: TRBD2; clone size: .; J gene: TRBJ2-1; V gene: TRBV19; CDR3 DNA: TGTGCCAGTAGTATCGATCTAGCGGGAGTCAATGAGCAGTTCTTC; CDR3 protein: CASSIDLAGVNEQFF
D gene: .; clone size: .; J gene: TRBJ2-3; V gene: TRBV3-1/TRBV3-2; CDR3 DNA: TGTGCCAGCAGCCAGCGGACAGATACGCAGTATTTT; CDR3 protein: CASSQRTDTQYF
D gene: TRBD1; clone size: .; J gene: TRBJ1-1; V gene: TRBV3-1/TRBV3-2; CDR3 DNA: TGTGCCAGCAGCTCCCGGGACAGGAACACTGAAGCTTTCTTT; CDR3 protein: CASSSRDRNTEAFF
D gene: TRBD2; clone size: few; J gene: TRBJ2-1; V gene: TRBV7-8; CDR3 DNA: TGTGCCAGCAGCTTAGGGGGGGAGGGCAATGAGCAGTTCTTC; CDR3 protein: CASSLGGEGNEQFF
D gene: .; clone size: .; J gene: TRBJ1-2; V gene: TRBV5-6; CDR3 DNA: TGTGCCAGCAGCCCAGGGACTGAGCTCTATGGCTACACCTTC; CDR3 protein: CASSPGTELYGYTF
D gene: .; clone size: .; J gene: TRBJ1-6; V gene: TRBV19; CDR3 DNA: TGTGCCAGTAGTATGTGGGGAGGGAATTCACCCCTCCACTTT; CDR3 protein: CASSMWGGNSPLHF
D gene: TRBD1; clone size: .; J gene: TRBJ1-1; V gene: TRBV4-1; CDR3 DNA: TGCGCCAGCAGCCAAGAAGGGGACAGGGGGACTGAAGCTTTCTTT; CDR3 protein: CASSQEGDRGTEAFF
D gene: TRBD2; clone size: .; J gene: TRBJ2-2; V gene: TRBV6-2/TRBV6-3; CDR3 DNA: TGTGCCAGCAGTACAGGCCGGGGGGGCCCGGGCACCGGGGAGCTGTTTTTT; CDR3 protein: CASSTGRGGPGTGELFF
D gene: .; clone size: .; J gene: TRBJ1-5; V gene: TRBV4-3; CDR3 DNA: TGCGCCAGCAGCCAAGATCGGACAAATCAGCCCCAGCATTTT; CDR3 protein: CASSQDRTNQPQHF
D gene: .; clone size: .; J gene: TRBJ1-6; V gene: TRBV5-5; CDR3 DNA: TGTGCCAGCAGCGCTACCGGGAGCTCCTATAATTCACCCCTCCACTTT; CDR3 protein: CASSATGSSYNSPLHF